Listed below are T cell receptor beta chains from one sample, sequenced in a study of regulatory T cells in long-lasting Graves disease. TCRdb fed the multiplex PCR reads into MiXCR, producing one record per CDR3 protein. Here the sample spans roughly 560,000 distinct CDR3 sequences, roughly 16% being singletons. A further study also used this sample, focusing on T cells in Graves' hyperthyroidism and ophthalmopathy.

The input for sequencing was peripheral blood mononuclear cells (PBMCs), taken at new diagnosis, from a patient treated with antithyroid drugs. Receptors were obtained from a woman aged 35-65 years with Graves disease. CDR3s include the opening cysteine and the closing phenylalanine or tryptophan. A D gene is named only where the DNA matches it firmly. Some rows mark clone size as missing; the rest say once, few, many or name a class of expanded clone.

cdr3_nt cdr3_aa j_call d_call v_call clone_size
TGTGCCAGCAGCTTGGGGATTGATACGCAGTATTTT CASSLGIDTQYF TRBJ2-3 . TRBV5-5 few
TGTGCCAGCAGCTTGGGTACGGACAGCCGGACAGAGTATTTT CASSLGTDSRTEYF TRBJ2-3 . TRBV11-2 many
TGTGCCAGCTGCGACGGGGACCCCAGGTGGGCCCAGCATTTT CASCDGDPRWAQHF TRBJ1-5 . TRBV6-1 .
TGTGCCAGCAGCCGAAAAGGGGTAGGACGGGACAATGAGCAGTTCTTC CASSRKGVGRDNEQFF TRBJ2-1 . TRBV16 many
TGTGCCAGCAGCCCGGGACAGCCGAGTAACTATGGCTACACCTTC CASSPGQPSNYGYTF TRBJ1-2 TRBD1 TRBV11-1 many
TGCGCCAGCAGCCCCCCGACGCCTCCCTACGAGCAGTACTTC CASSPPTPPYEQYF TRBJ2-7 . TRBV5-1 few
TGTGCCAGCAGCTTGGTCGGTGGAAATTCACCCCTCCACTTT CASSLVGGNSPLHF TRBJ1-6 . TRBV5-6 many
TGTGCCAGCAGTTACTCGAGTGAGGAGACCCAGTACTTC CASSYSSEETQYF TRBJ2-5 . TRBV6-6 .
TGCGCCAGCAGCCACCCGGGACAGATAAATGAAAAACTGTTTTTT CASSHPGQINEKLFF TRBJ1-4 TRBD1 TRBV4-1 .
TGTGCCAGCAGCCCCTCAGCCCAGGGTAGTAGCGAGCAGTACTTC CASSPSAQGSSEQYF TRBJ2-7 . TRBV7-2 many
TGTGCCAGCAGCCCCCGGGGTGGGGTCGGTCAGCCCCAGCATTTT CASSPRGGVGQPQHF TRBJ1-5 . TRBV7-2 many
TGTGCCAGCAGGCCGGGACAGGACTTCTCGGGCAATCAGCCCCAGCATTTT CASRPGQDFSGNQPQHF TRBJ1-5 TRBD1 TRBV6-1 few
TGTGCCAGCAGCCCTGGGACGCGTTTGGCCAACGTCCTGACTTTC CASSPGTRLANVLTF TRBJ2-6 . TRBV7-3 .
TGTGCCAGCAACCACCGGGACTCCCCTTCAGATCAGCCCCAGCATTTT CASNHRDSPSDQPQHF TRBJ1-5 . TRBV6-2/TRBV6-3 many
TGTGCCAGTACGACACCGGGACAGCACTATGGCTACACCTTC CASTTPGQHYGYTF TRBJ1-2 TRBD1 TRBV12-3/TRBV12-4 .
TGTGCCTGGAGCTCGGGTCAGGGTAATCAGCCCCAGCATTTT CAWSSGQGNQPQHF TRBJ1-5 . TRBV30 many
TGTGCCAGCAGCTTGGAAACGGGACAGGCTTTCTTT CASSLETGQAFF TRBJ1-1 TRBD1 TRBV7-2 few
TGTGCCAGCAGCGGGGACAGTGGGACTGAAGCTTTCTTT CASSGDSGTEAFF TRBJ1-1 TRBD1 TRBV11-2 many
TGCGCCAGCAGCTTGTTTAGCGGGGCATACAATGAGCAGTTCTTC CASSLFSGAYNEQFF TRBJ2-1 TRBD2 TRBV5-1 many
TGTGCCAGCTCACCATCGACAGGCACTGAAGCTTTCTTT CASSPSTGTEAFF TRBJ1-1 . TRBV18 many
TGCAGTGCTCGATCCCCCGGGACAGGGGGAGGAGAGCAGTACTTC CSARSPGTGGGEQYF TRBJ2-7 TRBD1 TRBV20-1 .
TGTGCCAGCAGAGACCACCCCCGGGACATTGGCGATGAGCAGTTCTTC CASRDHPRDIGDEQFF TRBJ2-1 . TRBV2 many
TGTGCCAGCAGCCAAACTAGCGGGAGGGCCATGTTGGATACAGATACGCAGTATTTT CASSQTSGRAMLDTDTQYF TRBJ2-3 TRBD2 TRBV11-2 .
TGTGCCACCGGGACAACGGCCTATGGCTACACCTTC CATGTTAYGYTF TRBJ1-2 . TRBV19 .
TGTGCCAGTAGTCCCCGCCTTGACAGGGGGCTAGGATCACCCCTCCACTTT CASSPRLDRGLGSPLHF TRBJ1-6 TRBD1 TRBV19 .
TGTGCCAGCAGTTTAATGGGTGCAGGGCCGAATGAAAAACTGTTTTTT CASSLMGAGPNEKLFF TRBJ1-4 . TRBV28 few
TGTGCCAGCAGCTTAGGAACGGGGGGAGCCACAGATACGCAGTATTTT CASSLGTGGATDTQYF TRBJ2-3 TRBD2 TRBV7-8 many
TGTGCCAGCAGCATCACCACCGGGGGTAACACCGGGGAGCTGTTTTTT CASSITTGGNTGELFF TRBJ2-2 . TRBV7-3 many
TGTGCCAGCAGTTTAGGACGTTATGAGCAGTTCTTC CASSLGRYEQFF TRBJ2-1 . TRBV12-3/TRBV12-4 many
TGCGCCAGCAGCCACGACAGGGTTACTGAAGCTTTCTTT CASSHDRVTEAFF TRBJ1-1 TRBD1 TRBV4-1 .
TGTGCCAGCAGCGGAACGGACTTCTTGATCCATGGCTACACCTTC CASSGTDFLIHGYTF TRBJ1-2 . TRBV2 few
TGTGCCAGTCAGGAATACCTCCCCCCAGATACGCAGTATTTT CASQEYLPPDTQYF TRBJ2-3 . TRBV13 .
TGTGCCAGTAGTAAGGCCTCCCTCTATGGCTACACCTTC CASSKASLYGYTF TRBJ1-2 . TRBV19 .
TGTGCCAGCTCACCAGTGACAGGGGGACCCTTGGACACTGAAGCTTTCTTT CASSPVTGGPLDTEAFF TRBJ1-1 TRBD1 TRBV18 .
TGTGCCAGCAGTGCTGCGGGGAGGGGCTCCGACGAGCAGTACTTC CASSAAGRGSDEQYF TRBJ2-7 TRBD2 TRBV6-1 many
TGCGCCAGCAGCTGGGGTCCTGAGGCAGGGGCCTACTCCTACGAGCAGTACTTC CASSWGPEAGAYSYEQYF TRBJ2-7 . TRBV5-1 few
TGCGCCAGCAGCGGGGGAAGAACCGGGGAGCTGTTTTTT CASSGGRTGELFF TRBJ2-2 . TRBV10-1 few
TGCAGTGCTAGGACCAGGGGGCAGGAGACTGAAGCTTTCTTT CSARTRGQETEAFF TRBJ1-1 TRBD1 TRBV20-1 many
TGTGCCAGCAGCCAATTAGGGACCCAGTACTTC CASSQLGTQYF TRBJ2-5 . TRBV3-1 many
TGTGCCAGCAGTGAAGGTCCGGAGGGGGCCAGTCAGCCCCAGCATTTT CASSEGPEGASQPQHF TRBJ1-5 TRBD1 TRBV2 .
TGTGCCAGCAGTGAAGCGGGACAGCTCCAAGAGACCCAGTACTTC CASSEAGQLQETQYF TRBJ2-5 TRBD1 TRBV2 many
TGCGCCAGCGCCCCTAGTGGTGGAAACACCATATATTTT CASAPSGGNTIYF TRBJ1-3 . TRBV5-1 .
TGTGCCAGCAGCGCGACAGTTTCCTACGAGCAGTACTTC CASSATVSYEQYF TRBJ2-7 . TRBV7-6 many
TGTGCCAGCAGACCAGAGCCCGGGAAAGAAGACTCCTACGAGCAGTACTTC CASRPEPGKEDSYEQYF TRBJ2-7 . TRBV28 few
TGTGCCAGCAGCCTCCAGGGGGGGGGGCGCGGCGAGCAGTACTTC CASSLQGGGRGEQYF TRBJ2-7 . TRBV7-2 many
TGTGCCAGCAGCCAAGGGAATGGCAATCAGCCCCAGCATTTT CASSQGNGNQPQHF TRBJ1-5 . TRBV3-1 many
TGTGCCAGCAGCACTAGCGGGGCGGATGAGCAGTTCTTC CASSTSGADEQFF TRBJ2-1 TRBD2 TRBV11-3 many
TGTGCCAGCAGTTCCCGGGACAGGGGGCATGGTGGCTACACCTTC CASSSRDRGHGGYTF TRBJ1-2 TRBD1 TRBV12-3/TRBV12-4 few
TGTGCCACCAGCCGAACGACCGGGCCCTATGGCTACACCTTC CATSRTTGPYGYTF TRBJ1-2 . TRBV15 many
TGTGCCAGCAGTGAGGTGGGACTAGCGGGGGGGAGAGATACGCAGTATTTT CASSEVGLAGGRDTQYF TRBJ2-3 TRBD2 TRBV6-2/TRBV6-3 many
TGTGCCAGCAGATTGCGTGGACTGCCGAACACTGAAGCTTTCTTT CASRLRGLPNTEAFF TRBJ1-1 . TRBV5-8 .
TGCGCCAGCAGCCGACCGACAATGAACACTGAAGCTTTCTTT CASSRPTMNTEAFF TRBJ1-1 . TRBV4-1 many
TGTGCCAGCAGTTTATACACGGCCTCTGAGGATGAGCAGTTCTTC CASSLYTASEDEQFF TRBJ2-1 . TRBV28 .
TGTGCCAGCAGCCAAGTAGTTTGGGGAAACACCATATATTTT CASSQVVWGNTIYF TRBJ1-3 . TRBV3-1 .
TGTGCCAGCAGCACCAGCCAGGGGGCGCCGAGTGGCTACACCTTC CASSTSQGAPSGYTF TRBJ1-2 TRBD1 TRBV7-2 .
TGCAGCGTTGAGGTGACTGCCCCCTACGAGCAGTACTTC CSVEVTAPYEQYF TRBJ2-7 . TRBV29-1 few
TGTGCCAGTAGTATAGGACAGGGTTGGACCGGGGAGCTGTTTTTT CASSIGQGWTGELFF TRBJ2-2 TRBD1 TRBV19 few
TGTGCCAGCAGTTTTGTGGCGAGTGAGCAGTTCTTC CASSFVASEQFF TRBJ2-1 . TRBV12-3/TRBV12-4 many
TGTGCCAGCAGAGGGTGGGGGGGGCTTACGACTGAAGCTTTCTTT CASRGWGGLTTEAFF TRBJ1-1 . TRBV6-2/TRBV6-3 many
TGTGCCATAGCGGCGGGACAGGGGACAGCTGGGGCCAACGTCCTGACTTTC CAIAAGQGTAGANVLTF TRBJ2-6 TRBD1 TRBV10-3 few